The 27 T cell receptor beta chains below were found in one sample sequenced in a study of blood T cells in healthy people across ages. A sample-barcoded 5' primer and a J-beta primer mix were used in a second PCR of about 7 to 12 cycles. TCRdb reprocessed the 5' RACE reads via MiXCR and lists one record per CDR3 protein. Seen here are 650,000 to 1,000,000 distinct CDR3 sequences, under 40% observed once, and the top ten hold 13%. Sequencing was performed on blood. These receptor sequences come from a man younger than 35 in good health.

This clonotype was picked up one time. CDR3 bases: TGCGCCAGCAGCGGTGTAAAGCGGGGGGGCTACAATGAGCAGTTCTTC. Its protein is CASSGVKRGGYNEQFF. The chain employs TRBV5-1 and TRBJ2-1, with 10 bases identical to TRBD2. Germline CDR1 is SGHRS and CDR2 is YFSETQ. Trimming took 4 bases from V and 3 from J; bases not matched to a gene: 7. The CDR3 spans 16 residues.

As to this clonotype: The junction shows a germline mismatch at one end, possibly a read error. The V gene is TRBV29-1, the J gene TRBJ2-5; maybe TRBD1 (5 bases). Germline-derived CDR1 and CDR2 are SQVTM and ANQGSEA. CDR3 length equals 11 residues. The CDR3 nucleotides are TGCGGCGTTCCCAGGGCCAATGAGCAGTACTTC. Protein: CGVPRANEQYF.

This clonotype was detected only a few times. The chain employs TRBV10-3 and TRBJ2-5; 10 bases agree with TRBD1. V shed 11 bases, J shed 5 bases, and the junction held 11 bases outside the gene matches. Germline V lookup: CDR1 ENHRY, CDR2 SYGVKD. This CDR3 comprises 14 residues. In DNA form, the CDR3 reads TGTGCCGCACGGGACAGGGGCAGGTTCGAGACCCAGTACTTC. Protein: CAARDRGRFETQYF.

This clonotype was seen ten or more times. The V gene is TRBV15, the J gene TRBJ2-7; TRBD1 might be the D (5 bases). The CDR3 is 15 residues long. Trimming removed 0 bases at V and 4 bases at J, with 13 bases between. Germline V gives CDR1 LNHNV, CDR2 YYDKDF (reference sequence). CDR3 bases: TGTGCCACCAGCAGAGATCAAGGGGTTCTTTACGAGCAGTACTTC. Translated: CATSRDQGVLYEQYF.

This clonotype has a handful of counts. The chain carries TRBV27 and TRBJ2-6; D ambiguous. The CDR3 is 17 amino acids. Trimming took off 3 bases at V and 0 bases at J, with 12 bases between the two ends. Germline V gives CDR1 MNHEY, CDR2 SMNVEV (reference sequence). Here the CDR3 DNA reads TGTGCCAGCAGTTTGGGTCAGATAAACTCTGGGGCCAACGTCCTGACTTTC. Its protein is CASSLGQINSGANVLTF.

This clonotype came up a few times. The rearrangement links TRBV12-3 or TRBV12-4 to TRBJ1-3; D is perhaps TRBD1 (5 bases). Trimming left V 10 bases short and J 0 bases short, with 10 bases between. This CDR3 has 13 residues. CDR3 DNA sequence: TGTGCCACCCGGGGGGTCTCTGGAAACACCATATATTTT. Encoded protein: CATRGVSGNTIYF.

The sample holds a few counts of this clonotype. The chain joins TRBV5-5 to TRBJ1-1, with D maybe TRBD1 (5 bases). Germline values: CDR1 SGHKS, CDR2 YYEKEE (reference sequence). V was cut by 4 bases and J by 2 bases, with 12 bases left in between. The CDR3 sequence is 14 residues long. CDR3 in amino acids: CASSQIDSNTEAFF. For the CDR3, the DNA is TGTGCCAGCAGCCAAATAGACAGCAACACTGAAGCTTTCTTT.

Worth noting for this clonotype: A read error may explain this, as a much larger clone is one base away. J is TRBJ2-5 and V is TRBV6-5; D uncertain. The better agreement between TRBJ2-7 and the DNA end casts doubt on the J call. This CDR3 has 14 residues. Germline CDR1 reads MNHEY; CDR2 reads SVGAGI. CDR3 nucleotide sequence: TGTGCCAGCATTTACTCGAACCCCAAGGGCGAGCAGTACTTC. Translation gives CASIYSNPKGEQYF.

V usage is TRBV29-1 and J usage is TRBJ2-1; 10 positions agree with TRBD1. The CDR3 runs to 13 residues. The germline CDR1 and CDR2 sequences are SQVTM and ANQGSEA. V was pared by 5 bases and J by 7 bases, with 5 bases of the junction left unmatched. CDR3 sequence (DNA): TGCAGCGTTACCCGACAGGGGGCGAATGAGCAGTTCTTC. Amino acids: CSVTRQGANEQFF.

In its sample, this clonotype was seen a few times. The chain is built from TRBV29-1 and TRBJ2-7; D is perhaps TRBD1 (6 bases). The V end was cut by 4 bases, the J end by 0 bases, with 10 bases between. The V gene's germline CDR1 is SQVTM and CDR2 ANQGSEA. The CDR3 extends over 13 amino acids. CDR3 protein: CSVVGGLSYEQYF. The CDR3 region has the DNA TGCAGCGTTGTTGGGGGCCTCTCCTACGAGCAGTACTTC.

At least ten counts were recorded for this clonotype. This rearrangement joins TRBV29-1 to TRBJ1-5; weak D call: TRBD1 (5 bases). CDR3 length equals 16 residues. The germline gives CDR1 SQVTM, CDR2 ANQGSEA. CDR3 sequence reads: CRYWRGTIRRNQPQHF. The DNA of the CDR3 is TGCAGATATTGGAGGGGAACCATCAGAAGAAATCAGCCCCAGCATTTT.

V gene TRBV20-1 combines with J gene TRBJ1-2; 7 nucleotides line up with TRBD1. The ends lost 1 base at V and 7 bases at J; junction bases unmatched: 9. The CDR3 extends over 14 amino acids. Germline V gene lookup returns CDR1 DFQATT and CDR2 SNEGSKA (reference sequence). CDR3 bases: TGCAGTGCTAGAGGCGACAGGGAAGGGGGTGGCTACACCTTC. Translating it yields CSARGDREGGGYTF.

This clonotype was observed at least ten times. The chain has TRBV5-1 and TRBJ2-3, with D perhaps matching TRBD1 (5 bases). V was trimmed by 4 bases and J by 3 bases, leaving 18 bases between them. Germline lookup yields CDR1 SGHRS and CDR2 YFSETQ. The CDR3 length is 16 residues. The CDR3 sequence is CASSRQGIDSTDTQYF. The CDR3 bases are TGCGCCAGCAGCCGTCAGGGAATTGATTCAACAGATACGCAGTATTTT.

This clonotype came up many times. The V gene is TRBV12-3 or TRBV12-4, the J gene TRBJ2-5, with D hard to call. Trimming cost V 5 bases and J 2 bases, with 6 bases left between them. The CDR3 runs to 12 residues. The DNA for the CDR3 is TGTGCCAGCAGTAGAAGACAAGAGACCCAGTACTTC. The encoded protein is CASSRRQETQYF.

The chain uses TRBV6-5 and TRBJ1-2; 10 nucleotides agree with TRBD1. CDR1 MNHEY and CDR2 SVGAGI come from the germline V gene. The CDR3 has 13 amino acids. V shed 6 bases and J 3 bases; nucleotides not matched to a gene: 1. CDR3 nucleotides: TGTGCCAGCAGGGACAGGGGGTACTATGGCTACACCTTC. Encoded protein: CASRDRGYYGYTF.

The chain joins TRBV6-5 to TRBJ1-2; 8 bases align to TRBD1. Per the germline V gene, CDR1 is MNHEY and CDR2 is SVGAGI. The V segment lost 0 bases and the J segment 4 bases; nucleotides outside the gene matches: 4. The CDR3 extends over 15 amino acids. CDR3 amino acids: CASSYSGTGTYGYTF. In DNA form, the CDR3 reads TGTGCCAGCAGTTACTCCGGGACAGGCACCTATGGCTACACCTTC.

The rearrangement links TRBV28 to TRBJ2-7, with TRBD1 matching 7 bases. This CDR3 has 16 residues. In germline, CDR1 is MDHEN, CDR2 SYDVKM. V dropped 5 bases and J dropped 1; count of bases not matched to a gene: 11. The CDR3 DNA is TGTGCCAGCAGTCCCTTGGACAGGTCGTCTTCCTACGAGCAGTACTTC. Translating it yields CASSPLDRSSSYEQYF.

The chain couples TRBV6-6 to TRBJ2-7, with D maybe TRBD1 (6 bases). V was clipped by 7 bases and J by 0 bases, with 10 bases between them. From germline, CDR1 is MNHNY and CDR2 SVGAGI (reference sequence). This CDR3 is 13 amino acids long. The CDR3 here is CASIGGGSYEQYF. The CDR3 DNA reads TGTGCCAGCATTGGGGGCGGCTCCTACGAGCAGTACTTC.

This chain uses TRBV7-6 with TRBJ1-1; D uncertain. The V end was cut by 2 bases, the J end by 11 bases, with 15 bases between. Germline assignment: CDR1 SGHVS and CDR2 FNYEAQ. The CDR3 is made up of 13 amino acids. CDR3 DNA: TGTGCCAGCAGCTTAAATCGGGAGGCCGGGGCTTTCTTT. Translation: CASSLNREAGAFF.

The chain carries TRBV12-3 or TRBV12-4 and TRBJ2-6; D is ambiguous. The CDR3 loop spans 15 amino acids. Trimming took 5 bases from V and 0 from J, leaving 8 bases between them. CDR3 region: CASSVSASGANVLTF. Written as DNA, the CDR3 is TGTGCCAGCAGTGTTTCCGCCTCTGGGGCCAACGTCCTGACTTTC.

The V gene is TRBV13, the J gene TRBJ1-2; the D gene is possibly TRBD1 (5 bases). The CDR3 runs 15 residues. CDR1 and CDR2 from the germline V gene are PRHDT and FYEKMQ (reference sequence). With 4 bases removed from V and 2 bases from J, the gap between germline ends came to 14 bases. In DNA, the CDR3 is TGTGCCAGCAGCTCCCCCCGGTCAGGGAACTATGGCTACACCTTC. Translating it yields CASSSPRSGNYGYTF.

This clonotype was seen a handful of times. The chain combines TRBV12-3 or TRBV12-4 with TRBJ2-2; TRBD2 aligns across 7 bases. The CDR3 consists of 15 residues. With V trimmed by 5 bases and J by 4 bases, 7 bases remained unmatched. The CDR3 reads CASSPRGEGTGELFF. CDR3 in DNA: TGTGCCAGCAGTCCACGGGGGGAGGGCACCGGGGAGCTGTTTTTT.

This clonotype was seen at least ten times. V gene TRBV10-3 combines with J gene TRBJ2-3; possibly TRBD1 for D (5 bases). From germline, CDR1 is ENHRY and CDR2 SYGVKD. V lost 3 bases and J 0 bases, leaving 13 bases between the germline ends. The CDR3 spans 16 residues. The CDR3, as DNA: TGTGCCATCAGTGATGCCGCAGGGTCTAGCACAGATACGCAGTATTTT. Amino acid sequence: CAISDAAGSSTDTQYF.

This clonotype has only a few counts. The chain combines TRBV7-8 with TRBJ1-2; 8 nucleotides agree with TRBD1. The CDR3 contains 15 residues. V was clipped by 4 bases and J by 2 bases; unmatched bases: 6. Germline V CDR1 and CDR2: SGHVS, FQNEAQ. CDR3 DNA sequence: TGTGCCAGCAGCTCTCCAGACAGGGGAAACTATGGCTACACCTTC. This sequence encodes CASSSPDRGNYGYTF.

The table lists this clonotype with a few counts. V is TRBV29-1 and J is TRBJ1-2; 8 nucleotides line up with TRBD1. The V gene end was trimmed by 0 bases and the J gene end by 10 bases; junction bases not matched to a gene: 13. The CDR3 totals 15 residues. Per the germline V gene, CDR1 is SQVTM and CDR2 is ANQGSEA. The CDR3 reads CSVEDPRTGRGDYTF. The CDR3 DNA follows: TGCAGCGTTGAAGATCCCCGGACAGGGCGTGGGGACTACACCTTC.

This clonotype was picked up a small number of times. The genes are TRBV2 and TRBJ1-5; D not certain. Germline CDR1 reads SNHLY; CDR2 reads FYNNEI. V was trimmed by 6 bases and J by 4 bases, leaving 10 bases between them. The CDR3 has 13 amino acids. The CDR3 sequence: CASRIDGNQPQHF. In DNA form, the CDR3 reads TGTGCCAGCAGGATCGACGGAAATCAGCCCCAGCATTTT.

The V and J genes are TRBV2 and TRBJ1-1, with D perhaps TRBD1 (6 bases). Germline values: CDR1 SNHLY, CDR2 FYNNEI. V lost 9 bases and J 5 bases, leaving 19 bases between the germline ends. CDR3 size: 14 residues. Here the CDR3 DNA reads TGTGCCAGACAGGGAGGTCGGGGGAGGACTGAAGCTTTCTTT. This encodes CARQGGRGRTEAFF.